The following is a T cell receptor beta chain sequence with its context. Additional DNA sequences in this sample encode the identical CDR3. The data stem from a study of CD8+ T cells in alopecia areata. The treatment was: oral pan-JAK inhibitor, 5-10 mg twice daily. RNA was isolated and reverse transcribed to cDNA, the sequencing template. TCRdb's table, derived via immunoSEQ multiplex PCR, lists solely in-frame clones and lacks some. The sample lists some 95,000 clones, 40% to 50% occurring once. The V gene's germline CDR1 is SQVTM and CDR2 ANQGSEA. The CDR3 covers 11 residues. The ends lost 5 bases at V and 4 bases at J; junction bases unmatched: 1.

The genes are TRBV29-1 and TRBJ1-1; 7 bases agree with TRBD1. The sequencing used CD8+ T cells sorted from blood, collected at week 24, from a patient treated with tofacitinib. This sequence originates from a human donor with alopecia areata. CDR3 region: CSVRQGTEAFF. In DNA, the CDR3 is TGCAGCGTTCGACAGGGCACTGAAGCTTTCTTT.